One sample yielded the 18 T cell receptor beta chains listed below, sequenced in a study of monozygotic twins with inflammatory bowel disease. TCRdb reanalyzed the 5' RACE reads, giving one entry per CDR3 protein sequence and no DNA. This sample's clone table lists about 140,000 distinct CDR3 sequences. The sequencing sample was made of blood. The receptors were gathered from a human donor with ulcerative colitis or Crohn's disease, or a healthy co-twin of an affected twin (not recorded which).

The CDR3 here is CASRMSSGNTIYF. The chain is built from TRBV5-1 and TRBJ1-3. Germline CDR1 is SGHRS and CDR2 is YFSETQ. The CDR3 totals 13 residues.

The chain uses TRBV5-6 and TRBJ1-1. Germline V gene data show CDR1 as SGHDT and CDR2 as YYEEEE. The CDR3 sequence is 14 residues long. CDR3: CASSSGAARTEAFF.

The V call is TRBV30, the J call TRBJ1-5. The V gene's germline CDR1 is GTSNPN and CDR2 SVGIG (reference sequence). This CDR3 is 13 amino acids long. The CDR3 spells CAWSVIHLEAQHF.

V and J are TRBV5-1 and TRBJ2-3; with no DNA, the TCRdb D assignment of TRBD1 cannot be verified. This CDR3 has 20 amino acids. Germline V gene lookup returns CDR1 SGHRS and CDR2 YFSETQ. CDR3 loop: CASSLGPWTGAPGFTDTQYF.

The CDR3 here is CSVEQGDNYGYTF. The rearrangement uses TRBV29-1 and TRBJ1-2; as DNA is missing, the TRBD1 call by TCRdb cannot be tested. Germline V gene data show CDR1 as SQVTM and CDR2 as ANQGSEA. The CDR3 is 13 amino acids.

V and J are TRBV5-1 and TRBJ2-5; the D call of TRBD1 rests on TCRdb alone, since no DNA is present to check it. CDR3 length: 14 residues. Per germline, CDR1 SGHRS and CDR2 YFSETQ. The CDR3 reads CASSPNRQTETQYF.

V usage is TRBV29-1 and J usage is TRBJ2-1; TCRdb proposes TRBD1, but this gene call is untestable without DNA. From germline, CDR1 is SQVTM and CDR2 ANQGSEA. The CDR3 has 13 amino acids. CDR3 sequence: CSAAGRTYNEQFF.

The chain joins TRBV20-1 to TRBJ1-3. CDR3 length: 14 residues. Germline CDR1 reads DFQATT; CDR2 reads SNEGSKA (reference sequence). This CDR3 is CSARDVSAGNTIYF.

The chain employs TRBV7-9 and TRBJ2-1. From germline, CDR1 is SEHNR and CDR2 FQNEAQ (reference sequence). This CDR3 is 12 amino acids long. CDR3 loop: CASSLASHEQFF.

Here the CDR3 reads CSAQQGAGNTIYF. The chain carries TRBV20-1 and TRBJ1-3; the TCRdb D gene call, TRBD1, has no DNA to confirm it. CDR3 size: 13 residues. The germline gives CDR1 DFQATT, CDR2 SNEGSKA (reference sequence).

The rearrangement uses TRBV7-2 and TRBJ2-7; TCRdb indicates TRBD1, and absent DNA this call remains unverified. Germline V gene data show CDR1 as SGHTA and CDR2 as FQGNSA. This CDR3 has 17 amino acids. CDR3 protein: CASSSETGTGSSYEQYF.

The CDR3 here is CASSLEAGNTGELFF. The V and J genes are TRBV5-1 and TRBJ2-2; TCRdb outputs TRBD2, but without DNA this stays unchecked. The CDR3 totals 15 residues. Germline lookup yields CDR1 SGHRS and CDR2 YFSETQ.

The CDR3 loop reads CASSFGRDEQYF. V is TRBV12-3 or TRBV12-4 and J is TRBJ2-7; the D call of TRBD2 rests on TCRdb alone, since no DNA is present to check it. The CDR3 is 12 amino acids.

The rearrangement joins TRBV5-1 to TRBJ2-1; the D call from TCRdb, TRBD2, cannot be confirmed without DNA. The CDR3 is made up of 15 amino acids. CDR1 SGHRS and CDR2 YFSETQ come from the germline V gene. This chain's CDR3 is CASSLVASGSHEQFF.

The rearrangement uses TRBV20-1 and TRBJ2-7; as DNA is missing, the TRBD2 call by TCRdb cannot be tested. Germline V CDR1 and CDR2: DFQATT, SNEGSKA (reference sequence). This CDR3 is built from 15 residues. CDR3 residues: CSARDGRLSSYEQYF.

V usage is TRBV29-1 and J usage is TRBJ2-1. Germline values: CDR1 SQVTM, CDR2 ANQGSEA. This CDR3 has 12 amino acids. CDR3: CSVLTQYNEQFF.

V usage is TRBV28 and J usage is TRBJ2-7; TCRdb's D call, TRBD1, is unchecked because there is no DNA. Looked up from germline, CDR1 is MDHEN and CDR2 is SYDVKM. The length of the CDR3 is 14 residues. This CDR3 is CASSSRPLFYEQYF.

The rearrangement joins TRBV5-6 to TRBJ1-6; TCRdb indicates TRBD1, and absent DNA this call remains unverified. The CDR3 extends over 11 amino acids. Per the germline V gene, CDR1 is SGHDT and CDR2 is YYEEEE. The CDR3 spells CASSAPGALHF.